This paragraph reports one TCR beta chain. What it binds is unknown. CDR3 length: 16 residues. The J segment lost 6 bases and the V segment lost 5 bases, leaving 7 bases of the junction unmatched. Looked up from germline, CDR1 is SGHVS and CDR2 is FQNEAQ. These data are taken from a study of T cell responses to AZD1222 COVID-19 vaccine. Study-level findings and limits: Sampled repertoires all dated from after the peak T cell response. Females made up more of the donors, who were largely white British, and clonal diversity may have come out too low. Dominant at 160-218 and 743-854, vaccine-associated CD4 TCRs also spanned spike. Close to half of all spike-specific TCRs reportedly target regions of the variants that are unmutated.

Libraries were prepared by immunoSEQ multiplex PCR; TCRdb keeps only in-frame clonotypes and omits some of them. The data show roughly 70,000 clones, around 82% seen once. The source of this sequence is an adult who received the AZD1222 COVID-19 vaccine. Sequencing was performed on peripheral blood, taken 28 days after the second AZD1222 dose. The chain joins TRBV7-8 to TRBJ2-1, with 13 nucleotides matching TRBD2. The CDR3 region is CASSGWTSGGLNEQFF. The CDR3 bases are TGTGCCAGCAGCGGATGGACTAGCGGGGGCCTCAATGAGCAGTTCTTC.